This T cell receptor (beta chain) was captured by sequencing in a study of preoperative IRX-2 immunotherapy in early breast cancer. Stated treatment: preoperative locoregional IRX-2 cytokine immunotherapy. Preoperative locoregional IRX-2 cytokine immunotherapy was tested in the phase Ib source study. Here immunoSEQ multiplex PCR was the method, and the copy in TCRdb shows in-frame clones only, minus some. The sample contains around 25,000 clones, about four fifths of which appear only once. Trimming cost V 4 bases and J 2 bases; bases outside gene matches: 5. The CDR3 contains 15 residues. Germline V lookup: CDR1 SGHVT, CDR2 SQSDAQ.

The TCR was taken from a human donor with breast cancer. Here the sequenced sample was lymph node tissue, taken before IRX-2 immunotherapy. The chain is built from TRBV7-4 and TRBJ2-5, with 9 bases matching TRBD2. The CDR3 region is CASSSGLAPQETQYF. The CDR3 bases are TGTGCCAGCAGCTCCGGACTAGCGCCACAAGAGACCCAGTACTTC.